The clone carrying this T cell receptor (beta chain) was observed a single time. What it binds is not known. The data originate from a study of cytomegalovirus exposure and HLA in healthy donors. TCRdb's copy holds only in-frame clones and misses some; the assay was immunoSEQ multiplex PCR. The data show about 95,000 clones, 85% seen once. Germline lookup yields CDR1 PRHDT and CDR2 FYEKMQ (reference sequence). The CDR3 sequence is 16 residues long. The V gene end was trimmed by 5 bases and the J gene end by 4 bases; junction bases not matched to a gene: 13. Study-level points and caveats: The study labeled about 160 TCR beta chains cytomegalovirus-associated.

Sequenced input: PBMCs. This receptor was taken from a man aged 18-30 years in good health and CMV-seropositive. V and J are TRBV13 and TRBJ1-2; 7 nucleotides match TRBD1. The CDR3 DNA reads TGTGCCAGCAGCGTACCCACGGGACAGAACTTCTATGGCTACACCTTC. This encodes CASSVPTGQNFYGYTF. The full variable domain, in which reference TRBV13 and TRBJ1-2 provide the parts outside the CDR3, is AAGVIQSPRHLIKEKRETATLKCYPIPRHDTVYWYQQGPGQDPQFLISFYEKMQSDKGSIPDRFSAQQFSDYHSELNMSSLELGDSALYFCASSVPTGQNFYGYTFGSGTRLTVV.